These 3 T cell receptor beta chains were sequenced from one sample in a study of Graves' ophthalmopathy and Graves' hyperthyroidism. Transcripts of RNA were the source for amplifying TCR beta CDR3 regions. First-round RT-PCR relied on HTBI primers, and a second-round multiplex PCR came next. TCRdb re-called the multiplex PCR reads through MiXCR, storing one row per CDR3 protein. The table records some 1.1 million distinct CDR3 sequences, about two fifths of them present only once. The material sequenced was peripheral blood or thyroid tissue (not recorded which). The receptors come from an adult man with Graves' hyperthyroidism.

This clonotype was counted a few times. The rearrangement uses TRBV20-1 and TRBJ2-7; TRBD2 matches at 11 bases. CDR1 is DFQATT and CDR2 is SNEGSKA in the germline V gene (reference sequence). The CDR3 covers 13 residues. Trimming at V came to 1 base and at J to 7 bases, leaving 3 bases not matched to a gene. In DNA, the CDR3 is TGCAGTGCTAGAGTGGTAGCGGGGGGGGAGCAGTACTTC. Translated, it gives CSARVVAGGEQYF.

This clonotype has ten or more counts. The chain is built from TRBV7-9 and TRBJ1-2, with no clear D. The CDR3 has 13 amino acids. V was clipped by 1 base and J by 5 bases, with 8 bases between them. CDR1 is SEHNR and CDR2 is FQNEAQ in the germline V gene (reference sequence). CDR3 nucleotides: TGTGCCAGCAGCTTAGAGAGGCATTATGGCTACACCTTC. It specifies CASSLERHYGYTF.

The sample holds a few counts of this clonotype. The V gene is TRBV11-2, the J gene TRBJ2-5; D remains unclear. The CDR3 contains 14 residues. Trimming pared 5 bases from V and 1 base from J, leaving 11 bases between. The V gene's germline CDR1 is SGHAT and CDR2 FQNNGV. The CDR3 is CASSHPGTQETQYF. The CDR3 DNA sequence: TGTGCCAGCAGCCATCCGGGTACCCAAGAGACCCAGTACTTC.